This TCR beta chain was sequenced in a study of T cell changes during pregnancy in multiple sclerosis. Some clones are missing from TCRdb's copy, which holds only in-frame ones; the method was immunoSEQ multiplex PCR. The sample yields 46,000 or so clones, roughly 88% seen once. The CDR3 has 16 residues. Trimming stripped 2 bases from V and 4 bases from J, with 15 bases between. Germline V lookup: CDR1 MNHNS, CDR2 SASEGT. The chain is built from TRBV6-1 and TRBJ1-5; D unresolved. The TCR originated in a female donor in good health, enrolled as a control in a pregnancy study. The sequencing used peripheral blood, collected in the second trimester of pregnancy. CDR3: CASSEPYTARNQPQHF. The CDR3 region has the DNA TGTGCCAGCAGTGAACCCTACACGGCTAGAAATCAGCCCCAGCATTTT.